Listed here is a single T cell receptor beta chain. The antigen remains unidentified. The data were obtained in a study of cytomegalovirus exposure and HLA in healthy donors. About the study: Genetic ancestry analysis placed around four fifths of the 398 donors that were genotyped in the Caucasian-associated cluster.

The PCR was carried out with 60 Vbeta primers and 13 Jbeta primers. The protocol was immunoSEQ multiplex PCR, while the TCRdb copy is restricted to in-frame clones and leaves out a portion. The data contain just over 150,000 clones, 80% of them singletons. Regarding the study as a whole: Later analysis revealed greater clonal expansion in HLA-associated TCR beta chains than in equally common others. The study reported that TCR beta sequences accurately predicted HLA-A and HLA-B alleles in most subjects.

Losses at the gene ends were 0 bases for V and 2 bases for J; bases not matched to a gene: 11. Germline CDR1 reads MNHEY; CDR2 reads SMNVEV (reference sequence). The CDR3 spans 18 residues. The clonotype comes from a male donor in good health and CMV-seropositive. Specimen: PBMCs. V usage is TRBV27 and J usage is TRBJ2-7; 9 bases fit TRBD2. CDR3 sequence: CASSLSPPGLALTYEQYF. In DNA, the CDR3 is TGTGCCAGCAGTTTATCCCCCCCCGGACTAGCGCTTACCTACGAGCAGTACTTC.